Presented here are 18 T cell receptor beta chains from one specimen sequenced in a study of cytomegalovirus exposure and HLA in healthy donors. Both 60 Vbeta primers and 13 Jbeta primers went into the PCR. The protocol was immunoSEQ multiplex PCR, while the TCRdb copy is restricted to in-frame clones and leaves out a portion. This table has 160,000 or so clones, about 72% appearing once. Sequencing was carried out using PBMCs. All receptors come from a male donor in good health and CMV-seronegative.

This clone was observed once. This chain connects TRBV19 to TRBJ2-1; possible D gene TRBD1, 6 bases. The V gene lost 6 bases and the J gene lost 9 bases, with 15 bases spanning the gap. Germline V gives CDR1 LNHDA, CDR2 SQIVND (reference sequence). This CDR3 comprises 13 residues. CDR3 sequence: CASRLGGLGEQFF. As DNA, the CDR3 is TGTGCCAGTAGGCTTGGGGGCCTTGGTGAGCAGTTCTTC.

The chain joins TRBV10-3 to TRBJ1-2; 11 bases line up with TRBD1. Per germline, CDR1 ENHRY and CDR2 SYGVKD. Trimming cost V 5 bases and J 3 bases; bases outside gene matches: 5. The CDR3 consists of 15 residues. CDR3 nucleotide sequence: TGTGCCATCAGTCACCGGGACAGGGGGGACTATGGCTACACCTTC. It codes for CAISHRDRGDYGYTF.

This chain joins TRBV7-6 and TRBJ1-1; D might be TRBD1 (6 bases). This CDR3 contains 12 residues. Germline CDR1 is SGHVS and CDR2 is FNYEAQ. Trimming took 3 bases from V and 10 from J, leaving 12 bases between them. CDR3 loop: CASSFPGEGAFF. As DNA, the CDR3 is TGTGCCAGCAGCTTTCCAGGGGAGGGAGCTTTCTTT.

The CDR3: CASSPQGATGANVLTF. CDR3 nucleotide sequence: TGTGCCAGCAGTCCTCAGGGGGCTACTGGGGCCAACGTCCTGACTTTC. The V call is TRBV28, the J call TRBJ2-6; 8 bases are a match to TRBD1. J lost 2 bases, V lost 5 bases, and 5 bases had no gene match. This CDR3 spans 16 amino acids. Germline V gene sequence: CDR1 MDHEN, CDR2 SYDVKM.

This clone was detected a few times. The gene calls are TRBV11-2 and TRBJ1-1, with a possible D match to TRBD1 (6 bases). This CDR3 region has 15 residues. Germline V CDR1 and CDR2: SGHAT, FQNNGV. The V and J ends lost 5 bases and 1 base respectively, with 14 bases between them. CDR3 sequence: CASSAKGQKNTEAFF. The CDR3 nucleotides are TGTGCCAGCAGCGCCAAGGGACAAAAGAACACTGAAGCTTTCTTT.

The chain recombines TRBV7-2 with TRBJ2-1; D possibly corresponds to TRBD2 (6 bases). Trimming removed 7 bases at V and 5 bases at J, with 24 bases between. Germline loops: CDR1 SGHTA, CDR2 FQGNSA. This CDR3 region has 17 residues. The CDR3 reads CASNDLGGSGRNNEQFF. The CDR3 coding sequence is TGTGCCAGCAACGATTTGGGGGGATCGGGGCGGAACAATGAGCAGTTCTTC.

The V gene is TRBV9, the J gene TRBJ2-7; D remains unclear. This CDR3 region has 14 residues. Trimming took 0 bases from V and 2 from J, leaving 9 bases between them. Looked up from germline, CDR1 is SGDLS and CDR2 is YYNGEE. CDR3 coding DNA: TGTGCCAGCAGCGTAGCAGGCCTACCCTACGAGCAGTACTTC. Translation gives CASSVAGLPYEQYF.

CDR3 sequence: CASSPSSGGYEQYF. CDR3 in DNA: TGTGCCAGCAGCCCGTCCTCAGGGGGTTACGAGCAGTACTTC. This chain connects TRBV7-2 to TRBJ2-7; 7 positions match TRBD1. J was trimmed by 4 bases and V by 5 bases; bases with no gene match: 8. Germline values: CDR1 SGHTA, CDR2 FQGNSA. CDR3 length equals 14 residues.

The gene calls are TRBV5-1 and TRBJ1-1; D is unclear. The ends were cut back, 0 bases at V and 0 bases at J, with 9 bases in the middle. This CDR3 has 15 residues. Germline V gene lookup returns CDR1 SGHRS and CDR2 YFSETQ. CDR3 DNA: TGCGCCAGCAGCTTGGGAGGGTCGTTGAACACTGAAGCTTTCTTT. Translated: CASSLGGSLNTEAFF.

This clone has more than one count but fewer than ten. J is TRBJ2-7 and V is TRBV5-6; 7 bases are shared with TRBD1. This CDR3 has 14 amino acids. Germline V gives CDR1 SGHDT, CDR2 YYEEEE. V trimming: 0 bases; J trimming: 2 bases; junction bases outside the gene matches: 2. DNA for the CDR3: TGTGCCAGCAGCTTGGTGCAGGGGGCCTACGAGCAGTACTTC. As protein: CASSLVQGAYEQYF. Using reference TRBV5-6 and TRBJ2-7 for the parts outside the CDR3, the full variable domain is DAGVTQSPTHLIKTRGQQVTLRCSPKSGHDTVSWYQQALGQGPQFIFQYYEEEERQRGNFPDRFSGHQFPNYSSELNVNALLLGDSALYLCASSLVQGAYEQYFGPGTRLTVT.

V is TRBV6-6 and J is TRBJ2-5, with 8 nucleotides matching TRBD1. Trimming cost V 8 bases and J 5 bases; bases outside gene matches: 1. Germline V gene sequence: CDR1 MNHNY, CDR2 SVGAGI (reference sequence). The CDR3 spans 11 residues. CDR3 in DNA: TGTGCCAGCGGACAGGGTGAGACCCAGTACTTC. Residues: CASGQGETQYF.

CDR3 nucleotides: TGTGCCAGCAGCGAGGGACAGGGTATAGAAGCTTTCTTT. Residues: CASSEGQGIEAFF. This chain joins TRBV9 and TRBJ1-1; 9 bases align to TRBD1. The germline V gene encodes CDR1 SGDLS and CDR2 YYNGEE. V lost 3 bases, J lost 8 bases, and 5 bases stayed unmatched. The CDR3 is 13 residues long.

The rearrangement joins TRBV5-6 to TRBJ2-3, with no clear D. This CDR3 comprises 12 residues. Germline CDR1 SGHDT, CDR2 YYEEEE. Between the trimmed V and J ends, which lost 7 bases and 4 bases, there was a span of 10 bases. The CDR3 here is CASRPGADTQYF. DNA of the CDR3: TGTGCCAGCCGCCCAGGTGCAGATACGCAGTATTTT.

V gene TRBV9 combines with J gene TRBJ2-7; 8 nucleotides align to TRBD1. The CDR3 length is 14 residues. Germline values: CDR1 SGDLS, CDR2 YYNGEE. Trimming at V came to 0 bases and at J to 5 bases, leaving 4 bases not matched to a gene. CDR3 DNA: TGTGCCAGCAGCGTAGCAGGGGGCAGAAACGAGCAGTACTTC. Protein: CASSVAGGRNEQYF.

The rearrangement joins TRBV7-2 to TRBJ1-1; D gene ambiguous. V lost 4 bases, J lost 1 base, and 7 bases lay in between. The CDR3 contains 13 residues. Germline V gene sequence: CDR1 SGHTA, CDR2 FQGNSA. DNA of the CDR3: TGTGCCAGCAGCTCAGGATCGAACACTGAAGCTTTCTTT. It specifies CASSSGSNTEAFF.

CDR3 residues: CASTGRQGGETQYF. The CDR3 bases are TGTGCCAGCACTGGGAGACAGGGTGGGGAGACCCAGTACTTC. The chain is built from TRBV7-2 and TRBJ2-5, with 7 bases matching TRBD1. This CDR3 is built from 14 residues. Germline-derived CDR1 and CDR2 are SGHTA and FQGNSA. The V and J ends lost 7 bases and 5 bases, in that order; junction bases with no gene match: 10.

The V call is TRBV11-3, the J call TRBJ2-2, with D perhaps TRBD2 (5 bases). Trimming stripped 5 bases from V and 2 bases from J, with 9 bases between. The germline V gene has CDR1 SGHNT and CDR2 YENEEA. The CDR3 extends over 14 amino acids. The CDR3 coding sequence is TGTGCCAGCAGCATCCGGGGAAACACCGGGGAGCTGTTTTTT. Encoded protein: CASSIRGNTGELFF.

The chain joins TRBV7-2 to TRBJ2-7, with D possibly being TRBD2 (6 bases). CDR1 and CDR2 (germline): SGHTA, FQGNSA. Trimming stripped 1 base from V and 2 bases from J, with 9 bases between. This CDR3 region has 14 residues. Here the CDR3 DNA reads TGTGCCAGCAGCTTAGGGGGGAGGCCCTACGAGCAGTACTTC. It encodes CASSLGGRPYEQYF.